The next 27 T cell receptor beta chains were all read from a single sample in a study of shared clonotypes between healthy human individuals. Measured with immunoSEQ multiplex PCR; TCRdb has only the in-frame clones, and not every one. The sample contains approximately 530,000 clones, 90% to 96% of which appear only once. The specimen was naive CD4+ T cells sorted from blood. Subset specified: CD45RA+ positively selected. The receptors here all came from a woman aged 25 to 39 in good health.

The rearrangement uses TRBV4-1 and TRBJ2-1; TRBD2 aligns across 15 bases. The CDR3 sequence is 18 residues long. V gave up 1 base and J gave up 9 bases; unmatched junction bases: 10. Per the germline V gene, CDR1 is MGHRA and CDR2 is YSYEKL. The CDR3 reads CASSQGVGLAGGQGEQFF. DNA of the CDR3: TGCGCCAGCAGCCAAGGTGTTGGACTAGCGGGAGGGCAAGGTGAGCAGTTCTTC.

V gene TRBV18 combines with J gene TRBJ2-7; TRBD1 aligns across 10 bases. The CDR3 extends over 16 amino acids. The ends lost 3 bases at V and 5 bases at J; junction bases unmatched: 10. Germline assignment: CDR1 KGHSH and CDR2 LQKENI. The chain's CDR3 is CASSPLGTGVANEQYF. The CDR3 DNA reads TGTGCCAGCTCACCCCTTGGGACAGGGGTAGCCAACGAGCAGTACTTC.

This chain joins TRBV9 and TRBJ2-6; 7 nucleotides agree with TRBD2. Per the germline V gene, CDR1 is SGDLS and CDR2 is YYNGEE. Losses at the gene ends were 4 bases for V and 4 bases for J; bases not matched to a gene: 11. The CDR3 is 17 amino acids. Here the CDR3 reads CASSTSPGGSGANVLTF. Here the CDR3 DNA reads TGTGCCAGCAGCACCTCCCCGGGGGGTTCCGGGGCCAACGTCCTGACTTTC. Full variable domain (rest looked up from reference TRBV9 and TRBJ2-6): DSGVTQTPKHLITATGQRVTLRCSPRSGDLSVYWYQQSLDQGLQFLIQYYNGEERAKGNILERFSAQQFPDLHSELNLSSLELGDSALYFCASSTSPGGSGANVLTFGAGSRLTVL.

The chain combines TRBV28 with TRBJ1-1; D is unclear. Germline CDR1 is MDHEN and CDR2 is SYDVKM. The CDR3 spans 13 residues. Trimming removed 3 bases from V and 8 bases from J, with 13 bases in between. This CDR3 reads CASSFGWAAEAFF. The DNA for the CDR3 is TGTGCCAGCAGTTTCGGTTGGGCAGCCGAAGCTTTCTTT. The full variable domain, its missing parts supplied by reference TRBV28 and TRBJ1-1, is DVKVTQSSRYLVKRTGEKVFLECVQDMDHENMFWYRQDPGLGLRLIYFSYDVKMKEKGDIPEGYSVSREKKERFSLILESASTNQTSMYLCASSFGWAAEAFFGQGTRLTVV.

This sequence joins TRBV4-1 and TRBJ2-3; D is unresolved. Germline V CDR1 and CDR2: MGHRA, YSYEKL. The CDR3 has 15 amino acids. V was clipped by 1 base and J by 2 bases, with 10 bases between them. The CDR3 reads CASSQGERYTDTQYF. The CDR3 DNA sequence: TGCGCCAGCAGCCAAGGGGAACGGTACACAGATACGCAGTATTTT.

The V gene is TRBV29-1, the J gene TRBJ1-5; possibly TRBD1 for D (6 bases). This CDR3 comprises 12 residues. Deletions cut 5 bases from V and 5 bases from J, with 10 bases between. Germline CDR1 and CDR2: SQVTM and ANQGSEA. CDR3 amino acids: CSVSGADQPQHF. The CDR3 DNA reads as TGCAGCGTTTCAGGGGCGGATCAGCCCCAGCATTTT.

This chain links TRBV28 with TRBJ1-2, with D perhaps matching TRBD1 (5 bases). V was pared by 4 bases and J by 7 bases, with 16 bases between. CDR1 and CDR2 (germline): MDHEN, SYDVKM. The CDR3 spans 14 residues. CDR3 bases: TGTGCCAGCAGTTCCAGCCAGGGCCTTGGTGGCTACACCTTC. Translating gives CASSSSQGLGGYTF.

The chain links TRBV7-9 to TRBJ1-4; possibly TRBD1 for D (5 bases). Per germline, CDR1 SEHNR and CDR2 FQNEAQ (reference sequence). The ends were cut back, 4 bases at V and 6 bases at J, with 15 bases in the middle. CDR3 size: 15 residues. The CDR3 protein is CASSSGAGLHEKLFF. The CDR3 DNA follows: TGTGCCAGCAGCTCCGGGGCTGGGCTCCATGAAAAACTGTTTTTT.

V usage is TRBV6-5 and J usage is TRBJ2-1, with a weak D call TRBD1 (5 bases). Trimming removed 0 bases at V and 3 bases at J, with 6 bases between. The CDR3 consists of 14 residues. CDR1 and CDR2 (germline): MNHEY, SVGAGI. CDR3: CASSYSTVYNEQFF. The CDR3 DNA reads as TGTGCCAGCAGTTACTCGACAGTCTACAATGAGCAGTTCTTC.

The genes are TRBV6-5 and TRBJ2-1; no definite D call. Trimming shortened V by 4 bases and J by 2 bases, and 12 bases separated the two germline ends. Germline V lookup: CDR1 MNHEY, CDR2 SVGAGI. This CDR3 is 15 amino acids long. CDR3 protein: CASSFDRATYNEQFF. CDR3 in DNA: TGTGCCAGCAGTTTTGATCGGGCGACCTACAATGAGCAGTTCTTC.

V and J are TRBV6-6 and TRBJ2-1; 8 nucleotides agree with TRBD2. The germline V gene encodes CDR1 MNHNY and CDR2 SVGAGI (reference sequence). The CDR3 spans 14 residues. J gave up 0 bases and V 9 bases, and 4 bases lay outside the gene matches. CDR3 bases: TGTGCCAGTCAGACTAGCGACTCCTACAATGAGCAGTTCTTC. This sequence encodes CASQTSDSYNEQFF.

V gene TRBV5-1 combines with J gene TRBJ2-7; D might be TRBD1 or TRBD2, each matching 5 bases. Germline CDR1 reads SGHRS; CDR2 reads YFSETQ. V lost 7 bases and J lost 4, with 9 bases in between. The CDR3 sequence is 11 residues long. As DNA, the CDR3 is TGCGCCAGCGGGGGAGAGTACGAGCAGTACTTC. This codes for CASGGEYEQYF.

The chain recombines TRBV5-4 with TRBJ2-7; 7 bases are a match to TRBD2. V lost 3 bases, J lost 0 bases, and 12 bases stayed unmatched. The CDR3 totals 17 residues. Germline CDR1 is SGHNT and CDR2 is YYREEE (reference sequence). CDR3 protein: CASSSGASGANSYEQYF. CDR3 sequence (DNA): TGTGCCAGCAGCTCTGGGGCTAGCGGTGCGAACTCCTACGAGCAGTACTTC.

The rearrangement links TRBV5-1 to TRBJ2-1, with D tentatively TRBD1 (6 bases). CDR1 and CDR2 (germline): SGHRS, YFSETQ. The CDR3 spans 15 residues. Trimming removed 0 bases from V and 5 bases from J, with 12 bases in between. CDR3 sequence: CASSLGQVGDNEQFF. For the CDR3, the DNA is TGCGCCAGCAGCTTGGGACAGGTTGGTGACAATGAGCAGTTCTTC.

This chain uses TRBV5-6 with TRBJ2-5; 10 bases match TRBD2. CDR3 length equals 15 residues. The junction had 7 bases not matched to a gene; V was cut back by 4 bases and J by 4 bases. Germline V lookup: CDR1 SGHDT, CDR2 YYEEEE. The CDR3 DNA is TGTGCCAGCAGCCACTCATTAGCGGGAGGAGAGACCCAGTACTTC. Amino acids: CASSHSLAGGETQYF.

This chain connects TRBV28 to TRBJ2-1, with 8 bases lining up with TRBD2. Per germline, CDR1 MDHEN and CDR2 SYDVKM. This CDR3 spans 15 amino acids. Germline trimming cut 6 bases from V and 8 bases from J; bases unmatched to any gene: 12. Here the CDR3 DNA reads TGTGCCAGCAGCCCAGCGGGGGTTACTGAAGATGAGCAGTTCTTC. Its translation: CASSPAGVTEDEQFF.

V usage is TRBV5-4 and J usage is TRBJ2-6; TRBD2 matches 10 bases. Per the germline V gene, CDR1 is SGHNT and CDR2 is YYREEE (reference sequence). This CDR3 region has 18 residues. V shed 4 bases, J shed 0 bases, and the junction held 7 bases outside the gene matches. The CDR3 DNA follows: TGTGCCAGCAGCGTCGGGACTAGCGTCCACTCTGGGGCCAACGTCCTGACTTTC. Translation: CASSVGTSVHSGANVLTF.

The chain combines TRBV28 with TRBJ2-7; D is tentatively TRBD1 or TRBD2 (5 bases each). The V end lost 6 bases, the J end lost 0 bases, and 12 bases lay between the germline ends. This CDR3 contains 14 residues. CDR1 is MDHEN and CDR2 is SYDVKM in the germline V gene. The DNA for the CDR3 is TGTGCCAGCAGCAGAGGGGCACTCTCCTACGAGCAGTACTTC. Amino acid sequence: CASSRGALSYEQYF.

J is TRBJ2-1 and V is TRBV5-1; the D call may be TRBD1 or TRBD2 (6 bases each). CDR1 is SGHRS, CDR2 YFSETQ, per germline. The CDR3 contains 14 residues. Between the trimmed V and J ends, which lost 0 bases and 4 bases, there was a span of 8 bases. The CDR3 spells CASSLEGGYNEQFF. CDR3 bases: TGCGCCAGCAGCTTGGAGGGGGGATACAATGAGCAGTTCTTC.

The chain combines TRBV6-1 with TRBJ1-3; D not resolved. V lost 6 bases to trimming and J lost 1 base, with 7 bases between them. The V gene's germline CDR1 is MNHNS and CDR2 SASEGT. CDR3 length: 13 amino acids. CDR3 region: CASSPKSGNTIYF. In DNA, the CDR3 is TGTGCCAGCAGCCCAAAGTCTGGAAACACCATATATTTT.

The chain joins TRBV28 to TRBJ1-5; no firm D call. Germline V lookup: CDR1 MDHEN, CDR2 SYDVKM. The CDR3 length is 15 residues. Trimming pared 7 bases from V and 7 bases from J, leaving 20 bases between. The DNA of the CDR3 is TGTGCCAGCACCTCCGAAGGACTCGGCATCCAGCCCCAGCATTTT. It specifies CASTSEGLGIQPQHF.

The chain carries TRBV2 and TRBJ2-7; D call uncertain. Germline values: CDR1 SNHLY, CDR2 FYNNEI. Trimming pared 7 bases from V and 1 base from J, leaving 11 bases between. The CDR3 contains 13 residues. The chain's CDR3 is CASKVAKSYEQYF. CDR3 nucleotide sequence: TGTGCCAGCAAGGTAGCCAAATCCTACGAGCAGTACTTC.

As to this clone: This same CDR3 is encoded by further DNA sequences in the sample. The chain recombines TRBV28 with TRBJ2-7; perhaps TRBD2 as D (6 bases). Looked up from germline, CDR1 is MDHEN and CDR2 is SYDVKM. The V gene lost 2 bases and the J gene lost 0 bases, with 8 bases spanning the gap. The CDR3 has 14 residues. CDR3 DNA: TGTGCCAGCAGTTTAGCGGGATCCTCCTACGAGCAGTACTTC. Residues: CASSLAGSSYEQYF.

V usage is TRBV5-4 and J usage is TRBJ2-1; D may be TRBD1 (5 bases). This CDR3 contains 15 residues. V dropped 5 bases and J dropped 0 bases, with 12 bases sitting between them. Germline CDR1 is SGHNT and CDR2 is YYREEE (reference sequence). Written as DNA, the CDR3 is TGTGCCAGCAGTCTTGACAGAAACTCCTACAATGAGCAGTTCTTC. It encodes CASSLDRNSYNEQFF.

The chain carries TRBV28 and TRBJ2-7; 8 bases match TRBD2. Germline values: CDR1 MDHEN, CDR2 SYDVKM. Trimming cost V 5 bases and J 6 bases; bases outside gene matches: 12. The CDR3 loop spans 15 amino acids. The CDR3 bases are TGTGCCAGCAGTCCTGGGACTAGAAGCTTCCCCGAGCAGTACTTC. Translation gives CASSPGTRSFPEQYF.

This clone is a singleton in its sample. The chain has TRBV5-1 and TRBJ1-4; perhaps TRBD1 as D (5 bases). This CDR3 region has 15 residues. In germline, CDR1 is SGHRS, CDR2 YFSETQ. V was trimmed by 0 bases and J by 4 bases, leaving 10 bases between them. The CDR3 region has the DNA TGCGCCAGCAGCTTGGGGGACGGATATAATGAAAAACTGTTTTTT. Translating gives CASSLGDGYNEKLFF.

In this sample, this clone turned up once. The rearrangement uses TRBV9 and TRBJ2-7; D gene uncertain. CDR3 size: 12 residues. CDR1 is SGDLS and CDR2 is YYNGEE in the germline V gene. V was shortened by 3 bases and J by 7 bases, with 11 bases between the two germline ends. Here the CDR3 DNA reads TGTGCCAGCAGCGCCGAGTCCGGGGAGCAGTACTTC. It encodes CASSAESGEQYF.